These 27 T cell receptor beta chains were sequenced from one sample in a study of shared clonotypes between healthy human individuals (TCRdb year 2020). To prepare the library, the immunoSEQ multiplex PCR assay was applied. The immuneACCESS repertoire file appears here via TCRdb, limited to in-frame rearrangements. These files lack a portion of the clones; in checked studies, under half of the deficit traces to unresolved V genes, and the cause of the others is not known. The sample table holds about 510,000 clones, of which 79% were seen once. Over 10% of the sample comes from the top ten. The sample was PBMCs. Receptors were obtained from a woman aged 40-49 years in good health. Some clones in this sample may be carry-over from other donors' samples.

This clone has more than one count but fewer than ten. In nucleotides, the CDR3 is TGCGCCAGCAGCTTGTCAGGGGAGGCCTCTGGAAACACCATATATTTT. Protein sequence: CASSLSGEASGNTIYF. The chain combines TRBV5-1 with TRBJ1-3, with a weak D call TRBD1 (6 bases). Germline CDR1 SGHRS, CDR2 YFSETQ. The CDR3 is made up of 16 amino acids. Trimming shortened V by 1 base and J by 0 bases, and 11 bases separated the two germline ends.

V usage is TRBV4-1 and J usage is TRBJ1-4, with D maybe TRBD1 (5 bases). Germline V lookup: CDR1 MGHRA, CDR2 YSYEKL. This CDR3 contains 16 residues. V dropped 0 bases and J dropped 7 bases, with 15 bases sitting between them. The CDR3 coding sequence is TGCGCCAGCAGCCAAGAAGGGGCAGGATATGGTGAAAAACTGTTTTTT. Amino acid sequence: CASSQEGAGYGEKLFF.

V gene TRBV28 combines with J gene TRBJ2-3, with 8 bases that match TRBD2. Germline assignment: CDR1 MDHEN and CDR2 SYDVKM. V shed 6 bases and J 1 base; nucleotides not matched to a gene: 0. The CDR3 loop spans 13 amino acids. The CDR3 nucleotides are TGTGCCAGCAGAGCGGGAGGCACAGATACGCAGTATTTT. Encoded protein: CASRAGGTDTQYF.

CDR3 loop: CASSLAGETYNEQFF. As DNA, the CDR3 is TGCGCCAGCAGTTTAGCGGGAGAGACCTACAATGAGCAGTTCTTC. The chain uses TRBV10-1 and TRBJ2-1, with 9 bases fitting TRBD2. The ends lost 5 bases at V and 2 bases at J; junction bases unmatched: 4. Germline CDR1 and CDR2: WNHNN and SYGVQD (reference sequence). There are 15 residues in the CDR3.

DNA of the CDR3: TGTGCCAGCAGCCAAGATCGGGAGAACACTGAAGCTTTCTTT. This sequence encodes CASSQDRENTEAFF. This rearrangement joins TRBV14 to TRBJ1-1; unclear D gene. Germline-derived CDR1 and CDR2 are SGHDN and FVKESK. The CDR3 is 14 amino acids. V lost 0 bases and J lost 1, with 6 bases in between. The full variable domain, with the rest looked up from reference TRBV14 and TRBJ1-1, is EAGVTQFPSHSVIEKGQTVTLRCDPISGHDNLYWYRRVMGKEIKFLLHFVKESKQDESGMPNNRFLAERTGGTYSTLKVQPAELEDSGVYFCASSQDRENTEAFFGQGTRLTVV.

This clone has ten or more counts. The chain recombines TRBV6-5 with TRBJ2-7; D may be TRBD1 (6 bases). V dropped 4 bases and J dropped 3 bases, with 16 bases sitting between them. The germline V gene has CDR1 MNHEY and CDR2 SVGAGI. This CDR3 has 15 residues. The CDR3 reads CASSFNTGWGYEQYF. The CDR3 coding sequence is TGTGCCAGCAGTTTCAATACAGGGTGGGGCTACGAGCAGTACTTC.

This clone was seen a handful of times. This chain joins TRBV9 and TRBJ2-2; D not resolved. CDR3 length: 12 residues. The germline gives CDR1 SGDLS, CDR2 YYNGEE. V was clipped by 1 base and J by 5 bases, with 3 bases between them. The CDR3 reads CASSVKTGELFF. CDR3 coding DNA: TGTGCCAGCAGCGTAAAAACCGGGGAGCTGTTTTTT.

The rearrangement links TRBV5-1 to TRBJ2-1, with 9 bases identical to TRBD2. The V and J ends lost 4 bases and 0 bases, in that order; junction bases with no gene match: 5. This CDR3 region has 16 residues. In germline, CDR1 is SGHRS, CDR2 YFSETQ. The CDR3 region has the DNA TGCGCCAGCAGCAGACTAGCGGCCAGCTCCTACAATGAGCAGTTCTTC. As protein: CASSRLAASSYNEQFF.

The count of this clone is one. This chain links TRBV5-1 with TRBJ1-3; 10 bases match TRBD1. Per the germline V gene, CDR1 is SGHRS and CDR2 is YFSETQ. V trimming: 0 bases; J trimming: 0 bases; junction bases outside the gene matches: 6. This CDR3 contains 18 residues. CDR3 amino acids: CASSLERTGGRSGNTIYF. CDR3 nucleotides: TGCGCCAGCAGCTTGGAGAGGACAGGGGGACGCTCTGGAAACACCATATATTTT.

The V gene is TRBV11-2, the J gene TRBJ2-5; 8 bases are a match to TRBD1. The CDR3 is 16 amino acids. J was trimmed by 4 bases and V by 6 bases; bases with no gene match: 13. Germline CDR1 and CDR2: SGHAT and FQNNGV. In DNA form, the CDR3 reads TGTGCCAGCAGAAACTGGGCAGGGGGCGCAGGAGAGACCCAGTACTTC. This codes for CASRNWAGGAGETQYF.

This clone was picked up a small number of times. V is TRBV4-1 and J is TRBJ2-5; no firm D call. This CDR3 has 14 amino acids. The germline gives CDR1 MGHRA, CDR2 YSYEKL. The V end was cut by 0 bases, the J end by 5 bases, with 10 bases between. The CDR3 sequence is CASSQDRPGETQYF. The CDR3 bases are TGCGCCAGCAGCCAAGATCGGCCCGGGGAGACCCAGTACTTC.

The rearrangement joins TRBV7-9 to TRBJ2-7; D tentatively reads TRBD1 or TRBD2 (5 bases each). Germline V gene data show CDR1 as SEHNR and CDR2 as FQNEAQ (reference sequence). V was clipped by 1 base and J by 5 bases, with 15 bases between them. This CDR3 comprises 15 residues. The DNA of the CDR3 is TGTGCCAGCAGCTTAGGCTTTGGGGGATACGACGAGCAGTACTTC. Translating it yields CASSLGFGGYDEQYF.

To note about this clone: This sample includes further DNA sequences coding for the same CDR3. V usage is TRBV19 and J usage is TRBJ2-7; D is unclear. CDR1 LNHDA and CDR2 SQIVND come from the germline V gene (reference sequence). The CDR3 sequence is 13 residues long. Trimming removed 3 bases from V and 0 bases from J, with 6 bases in between. The DNA of the CDR3 is TGTGCCAGTAGTATCAGTTCCTCCTACGAGCAGTACTTC. Its protein is CASSISSSYEQYF.

The chain is built from TRBV12-5 and TRBJ1-5; 8 bases match TRBD1. The J segment lost 5 bases and the V segment lost 7 bases, leaving 4 bases of the junction unmatched. This CDR3 spans 13 amino acids. CDR1 is LGHNT, CDR2 FRNRAP, per germline. CDR3 in DNA: TGTGCTAGTGCCCGGACAGGGCATCAGCCCCAGCATTTT. It is translated as CASARTGHQPQHF. The full variable domain, completed using reference TRBV12-5 and TRBJ1-5, is DARVTQTPRHKVTEMGQEVTMRCQPILGHNTVFWYRQTMMQGLELLAYFRNRAPLDDSGMPKDRFSAEMPDATLATLKIQPSEPRDSAVYFCASARTGHQPQHFGDGTRLSIL.

The J gene is TRBJ1-4, the V gene TRBV19; a weak D match, TRBD1 (5 bases). The germline V gene has CDR1 LNHDA and CDR2 SQIVND (reference sequence). There are 15 residues in the CDR3. V was trimmed by 2 bases and J by 1 base, leaving 8 bases between them. The CDR3 here is CASSITQGTNEKLFF. The CDR3 DNA sequence: TGTGCCAGTAGTATAACGCAGGGAACTAATGAAAAACTGTTTTTT.

The chain carries TRBV9 and TRBJ1-1; 9 bases map to TRBD1. The CDR3 sequence is 15 residues long. V shed 2 bases and J 10 bases; nucleotides not matched to a gene: 12. Germline-derived CDR1 and CDR2 are SGDLS and YYNGEE. The CDR3: CASSVGPQPDRGAFF. In DNA form, the CDR3 reads TGTGCCAGCAGCGTGGGTCCCCAGCCGGACAGGGGAGCTTTCTTT.

With respect to this clone: Other DNA sequences from this sample encode an identical CDR3 as well. This chain connects TRBV28 to TRBJ2-2; TRBD2 is a possible D gene (6 bases). The CDR3 contains 14 residues. V shed 3 bases and J shed 1 base, with 6 bases lying between them. CDR1 and CDR2 (germline): MDHEN, SYDVKM. The CDR3 bases are TGTGCCAGCAGTTTGGGGGGGAACACCGGGGAGCTGTTTTTT. This codes for CASSLGGNTGELFF.

This chain uses TRBV6-5 with TRBJ2-5; 7 bases are a match to TRBD2. The DNA end favors TRBJ2-7, so the J call may be wrong. This CDR3 contains 14 residues. Germline-derived CDR1 and CDR2 are MNHEY and SVGAGI. The CDR3 DNA reads TGTGCCAGCACGGGAGGACGGGAGAGGAACGAGCAGTACTTC. Translating it yields CASTGGRERNEQYF.

This clone has only one observation. This chain links TRBV11-2 with TRBJ1-5, with D possibly TRBD1 on 6 matching bases. CDR3 length equals 15 residues. The germline V gene encodes CDR1 SGHAT and CDR2 FQNNGV. V lost 5 bases and J 9 bases, leaving 20 bases between the germline ends. Here the CDR3 DNA reads TGTGCCAGCAGCCCAGAGACAGGTTCCCCGGGGCCCCAGCATTTT. This encodes CASSPETGSPGPQHF.

V and J are TRBV29-1 and TRBJ2-2; 7 bases are a match to TRBD1. Germline V CDR1 and CDR2: SQVTM, ANQGSEA. CDR3 length equals 16 residues. V dropped 4 bases and J dropped 1; count of bases not matched to a gene: 9. The CDR3 is CSVAGHRDRNTGELFF. CDR3 nucleotides: TGCAGCGTTGCGGGACACCGGGACAGGAACACCGGGGAGCTGTTTTTT.

The chain uses TRBV5-1 and TRBJ2-1, with 7 nucleotides matching TRBD1. Losses at the gene ends were 4 bases for V and 0 bases for J; bases not matched to a gene: 7. Germline V gene data show CDR1 as SGHRS and CDR2 as YFSETQ. The CDR3 runs 16 residues. CDR3 DNA: TGCGCCAGCAGCGTGACGGACAGGAGCTCCTACAATGAGCAGTTCTTC. Protein: CASSVTDRSSYNEQFF. Full variable domain (missing parts from reference TRBV5-1 and TRBJ2-1): KAGVTQTPRYLIKTRGQQVTLSCSPISGHRSVSWYQQTPGQGLQFLFEYFSETQRNKGNFPGRFSGRQFSNSRSEMNVSTLELGDSALYLCASSVTDRSSYNEQFFGPGTRLTVL.

The V gene is TRBV5-1, the J gene TRBJ2-1, with D perhaps matching TRBD1 (6 bases). The V end was cut by 3 bases, the J end by 0 bases, with 10 bases between. The length of the CDR3 is 15 residues. Germline lookup yields CDR1 SGHRS and CDR2 YFSETQ. In nucleotides, the CDR3 is TGCGCCAGCAGCTCGACAGGACCCTCCTACAATGAGCAGTTCTTC. Its protein is CASSSTGPSYNEQFF.

The chain joins TRBV28 to TRBJ2-7; 7 nucleotides match TRBD1. CDR1 and CDR2 from the germline V gene are MDHEN and SYDVKM. The V and J ends lost 6 bases and 5 bases, in that order; junction bases with no gene match: 13. The CDR3 length is 15 residues. CDR3 sequence: CASSQDRSGLDEQYF. CDR3 sequence (DNA): TGTGCCAGCAGCCAGGACAGGTCAGGACTCGACGAGCAGTACTTC.

J is TRBJ2-6 and V is TRBV6-4, with D maybe TRBD1 (6 bases). Germline CDR1 is MRHNA and CDR2 is SNTAGT. V lost 6 bases and J lost 4, with 13 bases in between. The CDR3 length is 15 residues. CDR3 residues: CASREQGGGANVLTF. The CDR3 coding sequence is TGTGCCAGCAGAGAACAGGGCGGCGGGGCCAACGTCCTGACTTTC.

This clone appeared once. The gene calls are TRBV2 and TRBJ1-4; weak D call: TRBD1 (5 bases). The V end lost 7 bases, the J end lost 7 bases, and 19 bases lay between the germline ends. Germline values: CDR1 SNHLY, CDR2 FYNNEI. This CDR3 is built from 15 residues. Written as DNA, the CDR3 is TGTGCCAGCATAATGCCCGGGACCGGGGGTGAAAAACTGTTTTTT. As protein: CASIMPGTGGEKLFF.

This clone was seen just once. The rearrangement joins TRBV9 to TRBJ2-1, with 10 bases that match TRBD1. This CDR3 has 18 amino acids. Trimming took 4 bases from V and 3 from J; bases not matched to a gene: 13. Germline loops: CDR1 SGDLS, CDR2 YYNGEE. In nucleotides, the CDR3 is TGTGCCAGCAGCTTACCGCGGACAGGGGGGGTTCACTACAATGAGCAGTTCTTC. Its protein is CASSLPRTGGVHYNEQFF.

V usage is TRBV11-2 and J usage is TRBJ2-3; tentatively, D is TRBD1 or TRBD2 (6 bases each). The CDR3 loop spans 16 amino acids. Germline V gene sequence: CDR1 SGHAT, CDR2 FQNNGV. V gave up 2 bases and J gave up 10 bases, with 22 bases separating them. As DNA, the CDR3 is TGTGCCAGCAGCTTAAAGGGGGGTCTAGCGACACGGGCGCAGTATTTT. It yields the protein CASSLKGGLATRAQYF. Full variable domain (outside the CDR3, taken from reference TRBV11-2 and TRBJ2-3): EAGVAQSPRYKIIEKRQSVAFWCNPISGHATLYWYQQILGQGPKLLIQFQNNGVVDDSQLPKDRFSAERLKGVDSTLKIQPAKLEDSAVYLCASSLKGGLATRAQYFGPGTRLTVL.